The rows below give T cell receptor beta chains drawn from one sample of a study of EBV T-cell therapy then PD-1 blockade in nasopharyngeal carcinoma. These receptors' antigens are unknown. Some clones are missing from TCRdb's copy, which holds only in-frame ones; the method was immunoSEQ multiplex PCR. Seen here are 20,000 or so clones, over 75% observed once, and the top ten hold around 30%. Sequenced here: CD8+ T cells from blood, sampled at approximately day 61 from a patient whose treatment included autologous EBV-specific T cells and nivolumab. The receptors were sampled from a middle-aged man with nasopharyngeal carcinoma. Each CDR3 is given with its conserved first and last residue. The D gene is left open where the match is weak. Rows give clone size only sometimes, using once, few, many, or a class for an expanded clone.

d_call j_call v_call clone_size cdr3_aa cdr3_nt
NA TRBJ2-1 TRBV6-1 NA CASSEGWGRVDKGEQFF TGTGCCAGCAGTGAAGGGTGGGGCAGGGTGGACAAGGGTGAGCAGTTCTTC
TRBD1 TRBJ1-3 TRBV7-6 once CASSSDRGNTIYF TGTGCCAGCAGCTCGGACAGGGGAAACACCATATATTTT
NA TRBJ2-1 TRBV5-5 NA CASSLDNYNEQFF TGTGCCAGCAGCTTGGACAACTACAATGAGCAGTTCTTC
NA TRBJ2-7 TRBV6-2/TRBV6-3 NA CASSYKDNYEQYF TGTGCCAGCAGTTATAAGGACAACTACGAGCAGTACTTC
NA TRBJ1-1 TRBV2 medium-sized CASSWRPTDTEAFF TGTGCCAGCAGTTGGCGGCCAACGGATACTGAAGCTTTCTTT
NA TRBJ1-2 TRBV7-6 NA CASSLGGGRDSYGYTF TGTGCCAGCAGCTTAGGGGGGGGGCGCGACTCCTATGGCTACACCTTC
NA TRBJ1-6 TRBV7-9 few CASSPSPNSPLHF TGTGCCAGCAGCCCAAGCCCTAATTCACCCCTCCACTTT
NA TRBJ1-1 TRBV14 NA CASSQETGSTEAFF TGTGCCAGCAGCCAAGAAACAGGGTCCACTGAAGCTTTCTTT
TRBD1 TRBJ2-5 TRBV5-6 NA CASSQRQGARETQYF TGTGCCAGCAGCCAAAGACAGGGGGCGAGGGAGACCCAGTACTTC
NA TRBJ2-2 TRBV24-1 NA CATAEGNTGELFF TGTGCCACCGCTGAGGGTAACACCGGGGAGCTGTTTTTT
NA TRBJ1-1 TRBV5-1 once CASSLVGALMNTEAFF TGCGCCAGCAGCTTGGTAGGGGCGCTAATGAACACTGAAGCTTTCTTT
TRBD1 TRBJ2-7 TRBV4-3 NA CASSQFRDSYSYEQYF TGCGCCAGCAGCCAGTTCCGGGACAGTTACTCCTACGAGCAGTACTTC
TRBD2 TRBJ2-7 TRBV5-4 NA CASSAGEAGGWEQYF TGTGCCAGCAGCGCGGGGGAAGCGGGGGGATGGGAGCAGTACTTC
TRBD1 TRBJ1-6 TRBV4-3 NA CASSQEGPDRTNGGSPLHF TGCGCCAGCAGCCAAGAAGGGCCGGACAGGACAAATGGGGGTTCACCCCTCCACTTT
TRBD1 TRBJ2-1 TRBV7-9 NA CASTGQGGPNNEQFF TGTGCCAGCACCGGACAGGGGGGTCCCAACAATGAGCAGTTCTTC
NA TRBJ2-5 TRBV3-1/TRBV3-2 NA CASSQTYGGSETQYF TGTGCCAGCAGCCAAACTTATGGGGGTTCGGAGACCCAGTACTTC
NA TRBJ1-1 TRBV10-3 NA CAISESQSNTEAFF TGTGCCATCAGTGAGTCGCAATCGAACACTGAAGCTTTCTTT
TRBD1 TRBJ2-2 TRBV9 NA CASSVSRQGNTGELFF TGTGCCAGCAGCGTATCTCGACAGGGGAACACCGGGGAGCTGTTTTTT
NA TRBJ2-7 TRBV27 NA CASSPSAESYEQYF TGTGCCAGCAGCCCCTCAGCGGAGTCCTACGAGCAGTACTTC
NA TRBJ1-1 TRBV27 NA CASSGPGGDGTEAFF TGTGCCAGCAGTGGGCCCGGGGGGGATGGAACTGAAGCTTTCTTT
NA TRBJ1-5 TRBV2 NA CASRDTNNQPQHF TGTGCCAGCAGGGACACCAACAATCAGCCCCAGCATTTT
TRBD2 TRBJ2-1 TRBV4-3 NA CASSQELGGAYNEQFF TGCGCCAGCAGCCAAGAGCTCGGGGGGGCCTACAATGAGCAGTTCTTC
NA TRBJ2-3 TRBV12-3/TRBV12-4 NA CASSFADTQYF TGTGCCAGCAGTTTTGCAGATACGCAGTATTTT
NA TRBJ1-1 TRBV27 NA CARGQREAFF TGTGCCAGAGGACAGCGTGAAGCTTTCTTT
TRBD1 TRBJ2-7 TRBV6-5 NA CASRTGLGEQYF TGTGCCAGCAGGACAGGGCTGGGAGAGCAGTACTTC
TRBD1 TRBJ2-1 TRBV2 NA CASMDRGMGYTNEQFF TGTGCCAGCATGGACAGGGGGATGGGATATACCAATGAGCAGTTCTTC
TRBD1 TRBJ2-7 TRBV13 NA CASSKGQGGYEQYF TGTGCCAGCAGCAAAGGACAGGGCGGCTACGAGCAGTACTTC
NA TRBJ1-4 TRBV18 NA CASSHQGFPSTNEKLFF TGTGCCAGCTCCCACCAGGGATTTCCTTCAACTAATGAAAAACTGTTTTTT
TRBD1 TRBJ1-1 TRBV18 NA CASSPLGQTNTEAFF TGTGCCAGCTCACCCCTGGGACAGACGAACACTGAAGCTTTCTTT
NA TRBJ2-7 TRBV11-1 NA CASSFRQVWVEQYF TGTGCCAGCAGTTTCAGACAGGTGTGGGTCGAGCAGTACTTC
NA TRBJ1-5 TRBV4-2 few CASSQEGAGNQPQHF TGTGCCAGCAGCCAAGAGGGGGCTGGCAATCAGCCCCAGCATTTT
NA TRBJ2-3 TRBV5-4 NA CASSLEQGDTQYF TGTGCCAGCAGCTTGGAACAGGGCGATACGCAGTATTTT
NA TRBJ1-2 TRBV19 NA CASTSAVRGYTF TGTGCCAGTACTTCAGCCGTTCGTGGCTACACCTTC
TRBD1 TRBJ2-1 TRBV24-1 NA CATSPEPDRDVVYNEQFF TGTGCCACCAGTCCAGAGCCCGACAGGGACGTGGTCTACAATGAGCAGTTCTTC
TRBD1 TRBJ2-3 TRBV6-4 NA CATSGTGSEDTQYF TGTGCCACCTCCGGGACAGGGTCTGAAGATACGCAGTATTTT
NA TRBJ2-5 TRBV11-2 NA CASSLEPLRTQETQYF TGTGCCAGCAGCTTAGAGCCCCTTCGGACTCAAGAGACCCAGTACTTC
NA TRBJ1-3 TRBV7-2 NA CASSKDGGTGNTIYF TGTGCCAGCAGCAAGGACGGAGGTACTGGAAACACCATATATTTT
TRBD1 TRBJ1-2 TRBV28 NA CAGQDRARGYTF TGTGCCGGACAGGACAGAGCGAGGGGCTACACCTTC
TRBD2 TRBJ2-2 TRBV6-2/TRBV6-3 NA CASGPPGGYTGELFF TGTGCCAGCGGCCCACCGGGGGGGTACACCGGGGAGCTGTTTTTT
TRBD1 TRBJ2-1 TRBV27 NA CASSLDRGYNEQFF TGTGCCAGCAGTTTAGACAGGGGGTACAATGAGCAGTTCTTC
NA TRBJ2-4 TRBV4-3 NA CASSQGLYQYF TGCGCCAGCAGCCAAGGACTCTATCAGTACTTC